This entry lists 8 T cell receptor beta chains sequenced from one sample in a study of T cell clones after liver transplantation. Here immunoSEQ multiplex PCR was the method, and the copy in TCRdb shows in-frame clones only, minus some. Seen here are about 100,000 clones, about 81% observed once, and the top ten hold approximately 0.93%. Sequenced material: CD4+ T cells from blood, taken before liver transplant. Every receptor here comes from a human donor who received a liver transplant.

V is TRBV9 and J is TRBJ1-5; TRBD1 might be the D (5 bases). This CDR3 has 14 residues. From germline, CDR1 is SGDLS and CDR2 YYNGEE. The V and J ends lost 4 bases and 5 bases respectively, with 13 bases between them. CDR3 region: CASSPIGVDQPQHF. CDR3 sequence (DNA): TGTGCCAGCAGCCCCATAGGGGTGGATCAGCCCCAGCATTTT.

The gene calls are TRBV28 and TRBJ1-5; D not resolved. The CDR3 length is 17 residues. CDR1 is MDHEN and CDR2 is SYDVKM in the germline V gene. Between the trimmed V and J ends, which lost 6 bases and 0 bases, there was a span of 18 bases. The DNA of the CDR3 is TGTGCCAGCAGCCTATCTTGGGCGGGAAATAGCAATCAGCCCCAGCATTTT. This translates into CASSLSWAGNSNQPQHF.

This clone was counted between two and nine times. The DNA of the CDR3 is TGTGCCAGCACAAACGGGGGGTACGGCAATCAGCCCCAGCATTTT. The encoded protein is CASTNGGYGNQPQHF. The chain uses TRBV6-6 and TRBJ1-5; weak D call: TRBD1 (5 bases). Germline lookup yields CDR1 MNHNY and CDR2 SVGAGI (reference sequence). This CDR3 has 15 residues. The V end lost 7 bases, the J end lost 2 bases, and 15 bases lay between the germline ends.

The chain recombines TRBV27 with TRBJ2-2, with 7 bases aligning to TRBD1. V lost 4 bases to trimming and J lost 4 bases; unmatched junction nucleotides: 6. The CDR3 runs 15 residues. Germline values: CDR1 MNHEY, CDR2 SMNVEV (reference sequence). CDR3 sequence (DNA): TGTGCCAGCAGTTCCGGGACAGTGGGCACCGGGGAGCTGTTTTTT. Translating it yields CASSSGTVGTGELFF.

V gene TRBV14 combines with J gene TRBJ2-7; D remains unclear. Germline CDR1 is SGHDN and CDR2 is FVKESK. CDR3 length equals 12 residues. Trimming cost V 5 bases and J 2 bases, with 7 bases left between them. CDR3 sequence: CASSAGTYEQYF. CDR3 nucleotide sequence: TGTGCCAGCAGCGCTGGGACCTACGAGCAGTACTTC.

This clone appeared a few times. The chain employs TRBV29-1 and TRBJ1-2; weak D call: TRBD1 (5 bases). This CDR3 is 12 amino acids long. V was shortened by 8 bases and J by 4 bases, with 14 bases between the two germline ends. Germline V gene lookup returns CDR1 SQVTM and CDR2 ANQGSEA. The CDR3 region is CSLYSGTYGYTF. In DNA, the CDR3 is TGCAGCCTTTACTCCGGGACCTATGGCTACACCTTC.

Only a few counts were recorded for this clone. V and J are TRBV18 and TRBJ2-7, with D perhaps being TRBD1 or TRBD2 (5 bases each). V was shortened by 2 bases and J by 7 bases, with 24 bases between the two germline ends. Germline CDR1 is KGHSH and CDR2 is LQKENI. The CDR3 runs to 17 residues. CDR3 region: CASSPGLWGPSREEQYF. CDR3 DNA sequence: TGTGCCAGCTCACCAGGTCTGTGGGGCCCCTCTAGGGAGGAGCAGTACTTC.

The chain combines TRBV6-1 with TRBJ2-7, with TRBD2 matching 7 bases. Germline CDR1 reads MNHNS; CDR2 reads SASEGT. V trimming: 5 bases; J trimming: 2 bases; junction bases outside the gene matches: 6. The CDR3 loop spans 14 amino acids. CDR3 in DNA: TGTGCCAGCAGTCGTCTAGCGGCCGCCTACGAGCAGTACTTC. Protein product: CASSRLAAAYEQYF.